The T cell receptor beta chain under discussion was sequenced for a study of T cells in Graves' hyperthyroidism and ophthalmopathy. Study-wide context: Pretreatment peripheral blood was obtained at initial diagnosis. Findings of the study overall: Also found in blood were most expanded thyroid clonotypes above 0.001. Ophthalmopathy could be told apart from stable hyperthyroidism with a 13 V-J model.

In the case of this clonotype: The antigen remains undetermined.

The CDR3 contains 16 residues. Trimming removed 3 bases at V and 4 bases at J, with 19 bases between. The germline CDR1 and CDR2 sequences are KGHSH and LQKENI. TCR beta CDR3 sequences were amplified from RNA transcripts. TCR CDR3 regions were first amplified by RT-PCR with HTBI primers. TCRdb called the multiplex PCR reads again in MiXCR, with one record for every CDR3 protein. Among 300,000 to 450,000 distinct CDR3 sequences listed, under 20% were seen once. Patients were excluded because of uncontrolled infection, other autoimmune disease, pregnancy or lactation. The V call is TRBV18, the J call TRBJ2-7, with D maybe TRBD2 (5 bases). The sample consisted of blood. The source of this sequence is a man aged 18 to 29 with Graves' ophthalmopathy. CDR3 nucleotide sequence: TGTGCCAGCTCACCGGTGGTCCGAGGGATAGGGTACGAGCAGTACTTC. Translating gives CASSPVVRGIGYEQYF. Complete variable domain (other parts from reference TRBV18 and TRBJ2-7): NAGVMQNPRHLVRRRGQEARLRCSPMKGHSHVYWYRQLPEEGLKFMVYLQKENIIDESGMPKERFSAEFPKEGPSILRIQQVVRGDSAAYFCASSPVVRGIGYEQYFGPGTRLTVT.